The rows below give T cell receptor beta chains drawn from one sample of a study of blood T cell repertoires in COVID-19. Method: immunoSEQ multiplex PCR; TCRdb's copy keeps in-frame clones and lacks some. The sample yields tens of thousands of clones, approximately 78% seen once. Source material: peripheral blood. The receptors were gathered from a human donor in a cohort sampled during active COVID-19. The CDR3 runs from the conserved cysteine through the conserved F or W. A D gene is named only where the DNA matches it firmly. Expanded clones get a size class; other rows say once, few or many, or leave the size out.

len: 15
v_gene: TRBV6-5
abundance: few
d_gene: TRBD2
j_gene: TRBJ2-1
CDR3nt: TGTGCCAGCAGTTTACTAGCGGGGGAAAACGATGAGCAGTTCTTC
CDR3aa: CASSLLAGENDEQFF

len: 16
v_gene: TRBV27
abundance: NA
d_gene: NA
j_gene: TRBJ1-4
CDR3nt: TGTGCCAGCAAAGGGAGTGTACTCCCAACTAATGAAAAACTGTTTTTT
CDR3aa: CASKGSVLPTNEKLFF

len: 15
v_gene: TRBV10-3
abundance: NA
d_gene: TRBD2
j_gene: TRBJ2-3
CDR3nt: TGTGCCACCCGAGGACTAGCGGGGACCACAGATACGCAGTATTTT
CDR3aa: CATRGLAGTTDTQYF

len: 16
v_gene: TRBV5-1
abundance: NA
d_gene: NA
j_gene: TRBJ2-1
CDR3nt: TGCGCCAGCAGCCCTAGACAGGCCCGCTCCTACAATGAGCAGTTCTTC
CDR3aa: CASSPRQARSYNEQFF

len: 14
v_gene: TRBV7-8
abundance: NA
d_gene: TRBD1
j_gene: TRBJ1-1
CDR3nt: TGTGCCAGCAGCTTAACAGGGGCCAACACTGAAGCTTTCTTT
CDR3aa: CASSLTGANTEAFF

len: 14
v_gene: TRBV7-9
abundance: NA
d_gene: NA
j_gene: TRBJ1-2
CDR3nt: TGTGCCAGCAGACCCCTACGGTCTAACTATGGCTACACCTTC
CDR3aa: CASRPLRSNYGYTF

len: 13
v_gene: TRBV24-1
abundance: NA
d_gene: NA
j_gene: TRBJ2-2
CDR3nt: TGTGCCACCCGTCGGGGGGCGGGCGGGGAGCTGTTTTTT
CDR3aa: CATRRGAGGELFF

len: 17
v_gene: TRBV5-6
abundance: NA
d_gene: TRBD1
j_gene: TRBJ2-3
CDR3nt: TGTGCCAGCAGGCTGTGGGGACAGGCCCCTCTGGCAGATACGCAGTATTTT
CDR3aa: CASRLWGQAPLADTQYF

len: 14
v_gene: TRBV14
abundance: once
d_gene: TRBD1
j_gene: TRBJ2-5
CDR3nt: TGTGCCAGCCGGGGGACAGGTCTCCAAGAGACCCAGTACTTC
CDR3aa: CASRGTGLQETQYF

len: 13
v_gene: TRBV12-3/TRBV12-4
abundance: NA
d_gene: NA
j_gene: TRBJ1-1
CDR3nt: TGTGCCACCAAGAGGGGAGGGAGGACTGAAGCTTTCTTT
CDR3aa: CATKRGGRTEAFF

len: 15
v_gene: TRBV3-1/TRBV3-2
abundance: NA
d_gene: NA
j_gene: TRBJ1-6
CDR3nt: TGTGCCAGCAGCCAAGAAACAGCTCCTAATTCACCCCTCCACTTT
CDR3aa: CASSQETAPNSPLHF

len: 17
v_gene: TRBV30
abundance: NA
d_gene: TRBD1
j_gene: TRBJ1-6
CDR3nt: TGTGCCTGGAGGGACAGGCTGTACAGCTCCTATAATTCACCCCTCCACTTT
CDR3aa: CAWRDRLYSSYNSPLHF

len: 16
v_gene: TRBV6-1
abundance: NA
d_gene: NA
j_gene: TRBJ2-7
CDR3nt: TGTGCCAGCAGTGCCTTCGAACGGACAGCGTCCTACGAGCAGTACTTC
CDR3aa: CASSAFERTASYEQYF

len: 15
v_gene: TRBV27
abundance: NA
d_gene: NA
j_gene: TRBJ1-4
CDR3nt: TGTGCCAGCGGGGTTGGAAAAGGGAGGGAGGAAAAACTGTTTTTT
CDR3aa: CASGVGKGREEKLFF

len: 14
v_gene: TRBV5-1
abundance: NA
d_gene: TRBD1
j_gene: TRBJ1-1
CDR3nt: TGCGCCAGCAGCTTGAGGGGGCTGAACACTGAAGCTTTCTTT
CDR3aa: CASSLRGLNTEAFF

len: 20
v_gene: TRBV5-1
abundance: NA
d_gene: TRBD1
j_gene: TRBJ1-1
CDR3nt: TGCGCCAGCAGCTCCAGGGGGCGCAGCCCGCATATATGGTCCGGCACTGAAGCTTTCTTT
CDR3aa: CASSSRGRSPHIWSGTEAFF

len: 18
v_gene: TRBV9
abundance: few
d_gene: TRBD2
j_gene: TRBJ2-5
CDR3nt: TGTGCCAGCAGCGTAGGTTCCAGCGGGGGGTCGTTCGTAGAGACCCAGTACTTC
CDR3aa: CASSVGSSGGSFVETQYF

len: 15
v_gene: TRBV7-3
abundance: NA
d_gene: TRBD1
j_gene: TRBJ2-2
CDR3nt: TGTGCCAGCAGCTTAGGGACAGGGGTCCACGGGGAGCTGTTTTTT
CDR3aa: CASSLGTGVHGELFF

len: 14
v_gene: TRBV11-2
abundance: once
d_gene: NA
j_gene: TRBJ1-2
CDR3nt: TGTGCCAGCAGCCCCGACGACATCTTGGGTGGCTACACCTTC
CDR3aa: CASSPDDILGGYTF

len: 13
v_gene: TRBV24-1
abundance: NA
d_gene: NA
j_gene: TRBJ1-4
CDR3nt: TGTGCCACCAGCCAGGGTGGTAGTGAAAAACTGTTTTTT
CDR3aa: CATSQGGSEKLFF

len: 15
v_gene: TRBV5-1
abundance: NA
d_gene: TRBD1
j_gene: TRBJ2-2
CDR3nt: TGCGCCAGCAGCCCCCGGACAGGGACGGCCGGGGAGCTGTTTTTT
CDR3aa: CASSPRTGTAGELFF

len: 13
v_gene: TRBV7-9
abundance: NA
d_gene: NA
j_gene: TRBJ2-5
CDR3nt: TGTGCCAGCAGCTTAGCGTCCCGGGGGACCCAGTACTTC
CDR3aa: CASSLASRGTQYF

len: 14
v_gene: TRBV6-5
abundance: NA
d_gene: TRBD2
j_gene: TRBJ2-7
CDR3nt: TGTGCCAGCAGAAGAGCGGGGGGGCCGGGAGAGCAGTACTTC
CDR3aa: CASRRAGGPGEQYF

len: 14
v_gene: TRBV6-5
abundance: once
d_gene: NA
j_gene: TRBJ1-2
CDR3nt: TGTGCCAGCAGCCCGGCCCCAGAGGGCTATGGCTACACCTTC
CDR3aa: CASSPAPEGYGYTF

len: 13
v_gene: TRBV5-1
abundance: NA
d_gene: TRBD1
j_gene: TRBJ1-5
CDR3nt: TGCGCCAGCAGCTTTTCAGGGGGGCAGCCCCAGCATTTT
CDR3aa: CASSFSGGQPQHF

len: 15
v_gene: TRBV6-6
abundance: once
d_gene: NA
j_gene: TRBJ1-4
CDR3nt: TGTGCCAGCAGTTACGTGTCAGGAAGGAACGAAAAACTGTTTTTT
CDR3aa: CASSYVSGRNEKLFF

len: 16
v_gene: TRBV11-2
abundance: NA
d_gene: NA
j_gene: TRBJ2-3
CDR3nt: TGTGCCAGCAGCCTCTGGGGGCGGGTTCTTATAGATACGCAGTATTTT
CDR3aa: CASSLWGRVLIDTQYF

len: 16
v_gene: TRBV24-1
abundance: NA
d_gene: NA
j_gene: TRBJ2-5
CDR3nt: TGTGCCACCAGTGATTCCCGAGCTCAGGGCTGGGAGACCCAGTACTTC
CDR3aa: CATSDSRAQGWETQYF

len: 15
v_gene: TRBV5-1
abundance: NA
d_gene: TRBD1
j_gene: TRBJ1-5
CDR3nt: TGCGCCAGCAGCTTATACGGACAGGACAATCAGCCCCAGCATTTT
CDR3aa: CASSLYGQDNQPQHF

len: 16
v_gene: TRBV4-1
abundance: NA
d_gene: NA
j_gene: TRBJ1-5
CDR3nt: TGCGCCAGCAGCCCAGGATTATTAGGATTCAGTCAGCCCCAGCATTTT
CDR3aa: CASSPGLLGFSQPQHF

len: 13
v_gene: TRBV29-1
abundance: NA
d_gene: NA
j_gene: TRBJ1-3
CDR3nt: TGCAGCGTTGCCCGGACAGCCGGAAACACCATATATTTT
CDR3aa: CSVARTAGNTIYF

len: 14
v_gene: TRBV5-4
abundance: NA
d_gene: NA
j_gene: TRBJ1-4
CDR3nt: TGTGCCAGCAGCACCCAGGGGAAGGATGAAAAACTGTTTTTT
CDR3aa: CASSTQGKDEKLFF

len: 14
v_gene: TRBV18
abundance: NA
d_gene: NA
j_gene: TRBJ2-7
CDR3nt: TGTGCCAGCTCACTCAGGCAGGCTGCCTACGAGCAGTACTTC
CDR3aa: CASSLRQAAYEQYF

len: 14
v_gene: TRBV5-1
abundance: NA
d_gene: TRBD1
j_gene: TRBJ2-7
CDR3nt: TGCGCCAGCAGCTCGGACAGGGGAGAGGACGAGCAGTACTTC
CDR3aa: CASSSDRGEDEQYF

len: 18
v_gene: TRBV6-4
abundance: few
d_gene: NA
j_gene: TRBJ1-2
CDR3nt: TGTGCCAGCAGTGAAGAGTTTGGGACGGACTACCTTAACTATGGCTACACCTTC
CDR3aa: CASSEEFGTDYLNYGYTF

len: 15
v_gene: TRBV3-1/TRBV3-2
abundance: NA
d_gene: NA
j_gene: TRBJ1-5
CDR3nt: TGTGCCAGCAGCCAAGGGGGGGGACTGAGTCAGCCCCAGCATTTT
CDR3aa: CASSQGGGLSQPQHF

len: 14
v_gene: TRBV6-5
abundance: NA
d_gene: TRBD2
j_gene: TRBJ2-3
CDR3nt: TGTGCCAGCAGTAGACTAGCCCGCACAGATACGCAGTATTTT
CDR3aa: CASSRLARTDTQYF

len: 14
v_gene: TRBV3-1/TRBV3-2
abundance: once
d_gene: TRBD1
j_gene: TRBJ2-7
CDR3nt: TGTGCCAGCAGCCACTGGGACAGGGCGAGGGAGCAGTACTTC
CDR3aa: CASSHWDRAREQYF

len: 13
v_gene: TRBV12-3/TRBV12-4
abundance: NA
d_gene: NA
j_gene: TRBJ1-1
CDR3nt: TGTGCCAGCAGTCGGCAGGGTATCACTGAAGCTTTCTTT
CDR3aa: CASSRQGITEAFF

len: 17
v_gene: TRBV11-2
abundance: once
d_gene: TRBD2
j_gene: TRBJ2-1
CDR3nt: TGTGCCAGCAGCTTAGCCCTTCTAGCGGGGGGGCTAAATGAGCAGTTCTTC
CDR3aa: CASSLALLAGGLNEQFF

len: 12
v_gene: TRBV30
abundance: NA
d_gene: NA
j_gene: TRBJ1-2
CDR3nt: TGTGCCTGGTCAGACAGGTATCGCGGCTACACCTTC
CDR3aa: CAWSDRYRGYTF

len: 13
v_gene: TRBV7-3
abundance: few
d_gene: NA
j_gene: TRBJ2-3
CDR3nt: TGTGCCAGCAGCTTATTAAGCACAGATACGCAGTATTTT
CDR3aa: CASSLLSTDTQYF

len: 15
v_gene: TRBV5-1
abundance: NA
d_gene: TRBD1
j_gene: TRBJ1-2
CDR3nt: TGCGCCAGCAGCCCCACAGGGGGCTACGGCTATGGCTACACCTTC
CDR3aa: CASSPTGGYGYGYTF

len: 15
v_gene: TRBV2
abundance: NA
d_gene: NA
j_gene: TRBJ2-3
CDR3nt: TGTGCCAGCACGCGACGCAGGGGTGGAACAGATACGCAGTATTTT
CDR3aa: CASTRRRGGTDTQYF

len: 13
v_gene: TRBV7-9
abundance: NA
d_gene: NA
j_gene: TRBJ2-3
CDR3nt: TGTGCCAGCCTCGCTGGGCCCACAGATACGCAGTATTTT
CDR3aa: CASLAGPTDTQYF

len: 14
v_gene: TRBV27
abundance: NA
d_gene: TRBD1
j_gene: TRBJ2-5
CDR3nt: TGTGCCAGCAGTGGGGGGACAGGTCAAGAGACCCAGTACTTC
CDR3aa: CASSGGTGQETQYF

len: 19
v_gene: TRBV13
abundance: once
d_gene: NA
j_gene: TRBJ1-4
CDR3nt: TGTGCCAGCAGCTTAGGCCTCGGGGTTTCGGGCGCAACTAATGAAAAACTGTTTTTT
CDR3aa: CASSLGLGVSGATNEKLFF

len: 16
v_gene: TRBV4-1
abundance: NA
d_gene: NA
j_gene: TRBJ2-4
CDR3nt: TGCGCCAGCAGCCACGGCCGGGGGGCCACCAAAAACATTCAGTACTTC
CDR3aa: CASSHGRGATKNIQYF

len: 13
v_gene: TRBV10-1
abundance: NA
d_gene: TRBD1
j_gene: TRBJ2-5
CDR3nt: TGCGCCAGCAGTGGGGACAGGGAAGGGACCCAGTACTTC
CDR3aa: CASSGDREGTQYF

len: 14
v_gene: TRBV4-1
abundance: NA
d_gene: TRBD1
j_gene: TRBJ1-4
CDR3nt: TGCGCCAGCAGCCACCCGGGACAGACCCCCATCCGACGTTTT
CDR3aa: CASSHPGQTPIRRF

len: 13
v_gene: TRBV6-2/TRBV6-3
abundance: NA
d_gene: TRBD1
j_gene: TRBJ1-1
CDR3nt: TGTGCCAGCAGCGACAGGGGGCTGGCTGAAGCTTTCTTT
CDR3aa: CASSDRGLAEAFF

len: 15
v_gene: TRBV5-1
abundance: NA
d_gene: NA
j_gene: TRBJ2-6
CDR3nt: TGCGCCAGCAGCTCGGACTTCTCTGGGGCCAACGTCCTGACTTTC
CDR3aa: CASSSDFSGANVLTF

len: 16
v_gene: TRBV5-6
abundance: NA
d_gene: NA
j_gene: TRBJ1-3
CDR3nt: TGTGCCAGCAGGGCCTTTCCCGGGGGCTCTGGAAACACCATATATTTT
CDR3aa: CASRAFPGGSGNTIYF